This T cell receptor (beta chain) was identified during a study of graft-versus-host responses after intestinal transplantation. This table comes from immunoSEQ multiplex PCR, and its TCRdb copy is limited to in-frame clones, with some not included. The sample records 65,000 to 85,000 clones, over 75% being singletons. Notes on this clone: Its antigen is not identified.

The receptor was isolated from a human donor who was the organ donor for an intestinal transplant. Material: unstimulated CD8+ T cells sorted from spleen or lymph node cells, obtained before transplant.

The CDR3 protein is CASSLEGNTEAFF. The DNA of the CDR3 is TGTGCCAGCAGCTTAGAAGGAAACACTGAAGCTTTCTTT. The V gene is TRBV11-2, the J gene TRBJ1-1; D uncertain. CDR1 is SGHAT and CDR2 is FQNNGV in the germline V gene. This CDR3 spans 13 amino acids. Trimming stripped 0 bases from V and 2 bases from J, with 4 bases between.